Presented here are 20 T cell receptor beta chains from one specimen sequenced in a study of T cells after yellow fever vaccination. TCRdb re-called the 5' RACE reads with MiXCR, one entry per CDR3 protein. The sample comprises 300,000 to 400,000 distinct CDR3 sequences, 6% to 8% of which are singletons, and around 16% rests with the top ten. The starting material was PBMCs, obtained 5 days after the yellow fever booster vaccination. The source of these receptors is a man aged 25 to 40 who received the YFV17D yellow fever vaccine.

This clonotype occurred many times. Here the CDR3 reads CASSSSGTPSTDTQYF. The CDR3 DNA reads as TGTGCCAGCAGCTCGTCCGGGACACCCTCCACAGATACGCAGTATTTT. The chain is built from TRBV5-6 and TRBJ2-3; TRBD1 is a possible D gene (6 bases). Germline V gene lookup returns CDR1 SGHDT and CDR2 YYEEEE. V lost 3 bases to trimming and J lost 2 bases, with 16 bases between them. This CDR3 has 16 residues. Full variable domain (rest looked up from reference TRBV5-6 and TRBJ2-3): DAGVTQSPTHLIKTRGQQVTLRCSPKSGHDTVSWYQQALGQGPQFIFQYYEEEERQRGNFPDRFSGHQFPNYSSELNVNALLLGDSALYLCASSSSGTPSTDTQYFGPGTRLTVL.

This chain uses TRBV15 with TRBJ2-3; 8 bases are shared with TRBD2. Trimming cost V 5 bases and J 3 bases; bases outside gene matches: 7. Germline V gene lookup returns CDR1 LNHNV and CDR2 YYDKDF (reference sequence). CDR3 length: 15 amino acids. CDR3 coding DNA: TGTGCCACCAGCCGGGGGGGAGGGCCAACAGATACGCAGTATTTT. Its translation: CATSRGGGPTDTQYF.

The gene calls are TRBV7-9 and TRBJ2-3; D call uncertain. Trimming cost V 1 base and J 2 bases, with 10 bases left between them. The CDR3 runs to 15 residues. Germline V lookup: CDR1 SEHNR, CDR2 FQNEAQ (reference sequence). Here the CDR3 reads CASSLGRRPTDTQYF. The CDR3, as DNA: TGTGCCAGCAGCTTAGGCCGCCGCCCCACAGATACGCAGTATTTT.

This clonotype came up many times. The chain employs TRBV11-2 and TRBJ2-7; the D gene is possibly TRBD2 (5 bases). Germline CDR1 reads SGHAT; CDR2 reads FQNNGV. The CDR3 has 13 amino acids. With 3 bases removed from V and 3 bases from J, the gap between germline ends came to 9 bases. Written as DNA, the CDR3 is TGTGCCAGCAGCTTCGGAGCGGTCTACGAGCAGTACTTC. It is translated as CASSFGAVYEQYF.

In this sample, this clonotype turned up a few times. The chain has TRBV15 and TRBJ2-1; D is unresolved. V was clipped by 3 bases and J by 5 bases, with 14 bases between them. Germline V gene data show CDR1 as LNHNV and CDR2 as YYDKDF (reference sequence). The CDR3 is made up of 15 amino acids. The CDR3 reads CATSSRKITHNEQFF. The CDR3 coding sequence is TGTGCCACCAGCAGCAGGAAAATCACCCACAATGAGCAGTTCTTC.

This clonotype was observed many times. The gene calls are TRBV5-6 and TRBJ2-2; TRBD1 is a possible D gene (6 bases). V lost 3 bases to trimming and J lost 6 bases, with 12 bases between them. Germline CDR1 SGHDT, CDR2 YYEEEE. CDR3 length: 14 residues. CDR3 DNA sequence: TGTGCCAGCAGCTCTCCCAGGGGTTCCGGGGAGCTGTTTTTT. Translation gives CASSSPRGSGELFF.

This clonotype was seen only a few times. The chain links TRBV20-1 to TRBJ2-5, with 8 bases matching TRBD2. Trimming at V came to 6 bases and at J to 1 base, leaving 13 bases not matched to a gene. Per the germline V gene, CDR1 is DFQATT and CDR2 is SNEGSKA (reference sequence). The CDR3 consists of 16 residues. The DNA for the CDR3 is TGCAGTGCGGATTTGAATACCGGGACTAGCCAAGAGACCCAGTACTTC. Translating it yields CSADLNTGTSQETQYF.

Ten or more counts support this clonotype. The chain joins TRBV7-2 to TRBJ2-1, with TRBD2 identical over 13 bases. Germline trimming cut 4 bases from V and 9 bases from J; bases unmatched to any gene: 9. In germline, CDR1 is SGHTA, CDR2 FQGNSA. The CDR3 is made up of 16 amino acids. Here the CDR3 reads CASSSLTSGRALEQFF. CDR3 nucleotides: TGTGCCAGCAGCTCGCTAACTAGCGGGAGGGCCCTTGAGCAGTTCTTC. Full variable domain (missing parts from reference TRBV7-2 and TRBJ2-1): GAGVSQSPSNKVTEKGKDVELRCDPISGHTALYWYRQSLGQGLEFLIYFQGNSAPDKSGLPSDRFSAERTGGSVSTLTIQRTQQEDSAVYLCASSSLTSGRALEQFFGPGTRLTVL.

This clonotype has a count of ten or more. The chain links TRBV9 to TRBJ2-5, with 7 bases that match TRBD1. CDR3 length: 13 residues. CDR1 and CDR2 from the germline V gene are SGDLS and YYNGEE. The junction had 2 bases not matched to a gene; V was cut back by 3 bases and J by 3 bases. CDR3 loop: CASSGGTEETQYF. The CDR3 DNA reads TGTGCCAGCAGCGGTGGGACAGAAGAGACCCAGTACTTC.

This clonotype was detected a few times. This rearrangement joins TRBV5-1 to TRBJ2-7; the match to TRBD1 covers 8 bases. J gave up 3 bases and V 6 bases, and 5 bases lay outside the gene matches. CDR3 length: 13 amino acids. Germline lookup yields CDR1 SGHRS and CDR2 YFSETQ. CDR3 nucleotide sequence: TGCGCCAGCACCCTGACAGGGGACTACGAGCAGTACTTC. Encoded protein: CASTLTGDYEQYF. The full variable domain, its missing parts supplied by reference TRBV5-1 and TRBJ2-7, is KAGVTQTPRYLIKTRGQQVTLSCSPISGHRSVSWYQQTPGQGLQFLFEYFSETQRNKGNFPGRFSGRQFSNSRSEMNVSTLELGDSALYLCASTLTGDYEQYFGPGTRLTVT.

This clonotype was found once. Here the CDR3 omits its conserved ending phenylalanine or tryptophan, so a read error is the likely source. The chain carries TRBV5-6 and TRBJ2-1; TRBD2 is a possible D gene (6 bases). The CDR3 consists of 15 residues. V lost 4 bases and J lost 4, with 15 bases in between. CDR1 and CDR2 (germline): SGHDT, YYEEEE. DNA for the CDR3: TGTGCCAGCAGCCCGGGACTCGACTCATACAATGAGCAGTTCTCC. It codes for CASSPGLDSYNEQFS.

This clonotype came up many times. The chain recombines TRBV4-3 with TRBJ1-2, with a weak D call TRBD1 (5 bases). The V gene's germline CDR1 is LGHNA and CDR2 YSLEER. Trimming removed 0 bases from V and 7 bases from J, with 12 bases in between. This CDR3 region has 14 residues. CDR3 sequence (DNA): TGCGCCAGCAGCCAAGATTCAGGGTCCGTTGGCTACACCTTC. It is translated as CASSQDSGSVGYTF.

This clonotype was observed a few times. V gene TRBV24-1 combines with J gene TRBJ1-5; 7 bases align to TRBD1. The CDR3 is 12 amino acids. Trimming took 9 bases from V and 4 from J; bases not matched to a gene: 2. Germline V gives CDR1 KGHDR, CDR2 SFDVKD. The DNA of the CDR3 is TGTGCCACCGAGGGACAGAATCAGCCCCAGCATTTT. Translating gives CATEGQNQPQHF.

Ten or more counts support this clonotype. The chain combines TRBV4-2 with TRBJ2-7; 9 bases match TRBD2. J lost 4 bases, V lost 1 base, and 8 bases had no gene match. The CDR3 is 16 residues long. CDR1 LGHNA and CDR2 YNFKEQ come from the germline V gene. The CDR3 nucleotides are TGTGCCAGCAGCCAAGGAATTAGCGGGAGTATATACGAGCAGTACTTC. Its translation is CASSQGISGSIYEQYF.

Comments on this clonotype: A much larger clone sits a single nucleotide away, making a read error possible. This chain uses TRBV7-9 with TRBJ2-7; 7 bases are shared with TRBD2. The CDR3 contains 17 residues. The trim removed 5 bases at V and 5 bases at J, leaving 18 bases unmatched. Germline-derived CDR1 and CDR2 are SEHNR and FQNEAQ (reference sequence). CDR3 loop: CASSRWGNREVRNEQYF. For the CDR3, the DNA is TGTGCCAGCAGCCGATGGGGCAATCGGGAGGTCCGAAACGAGCAGTACTTC.

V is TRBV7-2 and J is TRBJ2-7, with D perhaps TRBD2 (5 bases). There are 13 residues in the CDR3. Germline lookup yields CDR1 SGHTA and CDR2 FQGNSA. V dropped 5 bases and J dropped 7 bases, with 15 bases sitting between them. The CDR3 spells CASSIPPGLEQYF. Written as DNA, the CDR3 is TGTGCCAGCAGCATCCCCCCGGGGTTGGAGCAGTACTTC.

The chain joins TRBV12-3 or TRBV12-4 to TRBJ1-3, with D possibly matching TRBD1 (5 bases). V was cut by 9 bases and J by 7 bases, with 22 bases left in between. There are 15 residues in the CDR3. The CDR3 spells CASLREGLSGNTIYF. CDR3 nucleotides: TGTGCCAGTTTAAGGGAGGGACTCTCCGGGAACACCATATATTTT.

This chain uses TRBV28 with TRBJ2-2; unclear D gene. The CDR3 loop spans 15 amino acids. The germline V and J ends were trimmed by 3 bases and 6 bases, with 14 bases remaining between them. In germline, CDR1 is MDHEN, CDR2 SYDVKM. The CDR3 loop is CASSLGSRLAGELFF. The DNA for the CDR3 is TGTGCCAGCAGTTTGGGTTCAAGGCTGGCCGGGGAGCTGTTTTTT.

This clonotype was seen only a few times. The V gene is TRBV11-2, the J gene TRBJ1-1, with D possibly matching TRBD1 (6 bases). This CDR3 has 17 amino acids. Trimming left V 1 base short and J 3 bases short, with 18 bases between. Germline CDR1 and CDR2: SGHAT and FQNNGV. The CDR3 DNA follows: TGTGCCAGCAGCTTAGTAGGACAGAAGGGCCCCTACACTGAAGCTTTCTTT. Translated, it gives CASSLVGQKGPYTEAFF. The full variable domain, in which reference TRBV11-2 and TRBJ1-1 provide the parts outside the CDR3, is EAGVAQSPRYKIIEKRQSVAFWCNPISGHATLYWYQQILGQGPKLLIQFQNNGVVDDSQLPKDRFSAERLKGVDSTLKIQPAKLEDSAVYLCASSLVGQKGPYTEAFFGQGTRLTVV.

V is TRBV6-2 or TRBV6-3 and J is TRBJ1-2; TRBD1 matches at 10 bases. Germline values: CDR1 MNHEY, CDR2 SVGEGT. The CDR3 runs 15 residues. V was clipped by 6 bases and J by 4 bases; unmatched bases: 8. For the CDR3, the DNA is TGTGCCAGCAGAACCGGGACAGGGGACACCTATGGCTACACCTTC. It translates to CASRTGTGDTYGYTF.